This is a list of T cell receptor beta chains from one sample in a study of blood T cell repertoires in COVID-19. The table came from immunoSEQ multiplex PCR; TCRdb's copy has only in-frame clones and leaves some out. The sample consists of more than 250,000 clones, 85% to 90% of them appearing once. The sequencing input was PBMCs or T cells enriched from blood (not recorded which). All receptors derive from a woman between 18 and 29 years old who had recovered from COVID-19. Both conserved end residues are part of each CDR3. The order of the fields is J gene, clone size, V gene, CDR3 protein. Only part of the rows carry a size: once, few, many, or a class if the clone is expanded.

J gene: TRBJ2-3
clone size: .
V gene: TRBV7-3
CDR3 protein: CASSLGRTFTDTQYF

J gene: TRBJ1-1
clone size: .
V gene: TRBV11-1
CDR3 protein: CASSLYNEATEAFF

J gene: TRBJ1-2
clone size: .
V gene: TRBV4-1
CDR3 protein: CASSQPGRDRGSNYGYTF

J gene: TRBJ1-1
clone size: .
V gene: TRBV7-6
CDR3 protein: CASRGNTEAFF

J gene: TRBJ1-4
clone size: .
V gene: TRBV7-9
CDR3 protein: CASSPIGQGRTNEKLFF

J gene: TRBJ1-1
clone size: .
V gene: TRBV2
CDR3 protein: CASSGQGAAGTEAFF

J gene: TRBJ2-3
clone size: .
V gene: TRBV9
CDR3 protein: CASSFSSTGAGGDTQYF

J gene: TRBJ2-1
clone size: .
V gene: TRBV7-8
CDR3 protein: CASSPGGTSGRVEQFF

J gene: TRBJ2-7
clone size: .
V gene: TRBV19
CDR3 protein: CASSMGQWTHEQYF

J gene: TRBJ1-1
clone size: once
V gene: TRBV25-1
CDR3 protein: CASSRGGDTTEAFF

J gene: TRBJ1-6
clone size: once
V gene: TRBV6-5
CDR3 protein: CASSTRRGGNSPLHF

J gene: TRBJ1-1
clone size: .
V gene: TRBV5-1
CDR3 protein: CASSFAGNTEAFF

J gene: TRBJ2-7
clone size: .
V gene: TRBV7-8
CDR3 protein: CASSSLGQGPLYEQYF

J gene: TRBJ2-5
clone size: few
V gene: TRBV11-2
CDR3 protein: CASSSGELAGFGETQYF

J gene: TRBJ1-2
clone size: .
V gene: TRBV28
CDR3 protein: CASSSAGSGWLMGYTF

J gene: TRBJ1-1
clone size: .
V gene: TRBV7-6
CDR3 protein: CASSMTGTTEAFF

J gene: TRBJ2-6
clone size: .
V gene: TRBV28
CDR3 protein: CASSYGTSHSGANVLTF

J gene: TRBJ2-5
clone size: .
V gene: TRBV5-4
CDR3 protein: CASSLWDYQETQYF

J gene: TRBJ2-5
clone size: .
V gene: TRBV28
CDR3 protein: CASRPRQASETQYF

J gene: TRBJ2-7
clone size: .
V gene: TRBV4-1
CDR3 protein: CASSPGRGTGEQYF

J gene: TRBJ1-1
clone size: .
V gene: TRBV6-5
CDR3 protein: CASRLQVNTEAFF

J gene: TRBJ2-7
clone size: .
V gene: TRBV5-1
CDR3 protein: CASSPDGGDPYEQYF

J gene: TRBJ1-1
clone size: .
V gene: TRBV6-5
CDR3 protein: CASSYSWQGNTEAFF

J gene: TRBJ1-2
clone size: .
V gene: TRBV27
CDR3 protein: CASSWGRTYGYTF